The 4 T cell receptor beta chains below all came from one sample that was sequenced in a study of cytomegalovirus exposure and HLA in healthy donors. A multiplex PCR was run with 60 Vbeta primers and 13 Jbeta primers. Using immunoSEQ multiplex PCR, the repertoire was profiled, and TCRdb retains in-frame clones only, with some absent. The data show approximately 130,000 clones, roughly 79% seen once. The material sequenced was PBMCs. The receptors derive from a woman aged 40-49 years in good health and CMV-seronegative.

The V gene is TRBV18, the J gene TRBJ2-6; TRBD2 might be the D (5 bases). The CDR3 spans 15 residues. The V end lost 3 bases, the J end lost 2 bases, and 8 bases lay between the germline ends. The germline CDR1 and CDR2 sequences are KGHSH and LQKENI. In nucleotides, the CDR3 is TGTGCCAGCTCACCCGGGGTACCTGGGGCCAACGTCCTGACTTTC. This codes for CASSPGVPGANVLTF. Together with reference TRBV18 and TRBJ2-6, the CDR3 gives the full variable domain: NAGVMQNPRHLVRRRGQEARLRCSPMKGHSHVYWYRQLPEEGLKFMVYLQKENIIDESGMPKERFSAEFPKEGPSILRIQQVVRGDSAAYFCASSPGVPGANVLTFGAGSRLTVL.

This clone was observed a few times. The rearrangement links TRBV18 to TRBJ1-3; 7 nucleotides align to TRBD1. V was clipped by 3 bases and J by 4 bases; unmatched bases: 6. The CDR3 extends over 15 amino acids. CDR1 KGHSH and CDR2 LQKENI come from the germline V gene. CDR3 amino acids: CASSPTGLEGNTIYF. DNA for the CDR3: TGTGCCAGCTCACCGACAGGGCTGGAGGGAAACACCATATATTTT.

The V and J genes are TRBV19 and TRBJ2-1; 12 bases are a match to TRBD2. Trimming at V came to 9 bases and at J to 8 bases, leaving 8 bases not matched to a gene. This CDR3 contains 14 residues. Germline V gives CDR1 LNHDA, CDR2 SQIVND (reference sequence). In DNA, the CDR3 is TGTGCCAGCGCGCTAGCGGGAGGGCCCGATGAGCAGTTCTTC. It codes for CASALAGGPDEQFF.

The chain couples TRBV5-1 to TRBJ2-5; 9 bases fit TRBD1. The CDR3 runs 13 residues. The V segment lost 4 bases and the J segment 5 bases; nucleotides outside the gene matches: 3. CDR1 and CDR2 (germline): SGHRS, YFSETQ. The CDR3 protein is CASSLDRGETQYF. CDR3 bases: TGCGCCAGCAGCCTCGACAGGGGGGAGACCCAGTACTTC.